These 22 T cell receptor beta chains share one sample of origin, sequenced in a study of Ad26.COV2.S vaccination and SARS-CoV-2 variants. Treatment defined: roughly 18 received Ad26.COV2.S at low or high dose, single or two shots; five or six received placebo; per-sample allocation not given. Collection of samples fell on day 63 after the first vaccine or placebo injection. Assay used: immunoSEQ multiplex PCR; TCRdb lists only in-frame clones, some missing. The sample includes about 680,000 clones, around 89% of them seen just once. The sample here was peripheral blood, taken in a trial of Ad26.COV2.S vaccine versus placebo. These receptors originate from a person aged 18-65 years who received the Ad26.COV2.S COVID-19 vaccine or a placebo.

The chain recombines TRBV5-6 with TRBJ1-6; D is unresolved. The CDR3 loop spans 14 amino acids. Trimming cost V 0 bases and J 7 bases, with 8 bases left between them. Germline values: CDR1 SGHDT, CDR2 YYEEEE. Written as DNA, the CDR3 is TGTGCCAGCAGCTTGGGACGGTTAAATTCACCCCTCCACTTT. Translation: CASSLGRLNSPLHF.

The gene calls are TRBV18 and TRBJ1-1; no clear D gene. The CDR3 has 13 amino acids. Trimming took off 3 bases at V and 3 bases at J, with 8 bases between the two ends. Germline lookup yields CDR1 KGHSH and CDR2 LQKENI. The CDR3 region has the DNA TGTGCCAGCTCACCGGGTTTGGACACTGAAGCTTTCTTT. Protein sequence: CASSPGLDTEAFF.

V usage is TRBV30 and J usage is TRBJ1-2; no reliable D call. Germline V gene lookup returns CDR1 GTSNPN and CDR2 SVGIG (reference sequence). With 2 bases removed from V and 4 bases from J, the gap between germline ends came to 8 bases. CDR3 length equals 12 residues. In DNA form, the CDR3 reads TGTGCCTGGAGTCCCGGAGGCTATGGCTACACCTTC. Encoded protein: CAWSPGGYGYTF.

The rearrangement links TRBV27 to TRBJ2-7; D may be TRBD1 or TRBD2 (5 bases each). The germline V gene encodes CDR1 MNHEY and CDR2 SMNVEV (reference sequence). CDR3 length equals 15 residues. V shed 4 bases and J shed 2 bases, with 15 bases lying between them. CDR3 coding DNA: TGTGCCAGCAGTTCCCCGGGACGCCAGGCCTACGAGCAGTACTTC. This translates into CASSSPGRQAYEQYF.

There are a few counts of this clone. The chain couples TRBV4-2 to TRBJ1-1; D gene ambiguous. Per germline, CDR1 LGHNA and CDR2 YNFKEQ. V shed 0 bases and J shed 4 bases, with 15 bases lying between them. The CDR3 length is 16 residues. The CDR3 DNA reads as TGTGCCAGCAGCCAAGAATCCCGGGGAGTAAGCACTGAAGCTTTCTTT. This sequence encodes CASSQESRGVSTEAFF.

For the CDR3, the DNA is TGTGCCAGCAGCCAGAGCGGGAGGGCCTTAGAGACCCAGTACTTC. Protein product: CASSQSGRALETQYF. The V call is TRBV3-1 (or the pseudogene TRBV3-2), the J call TRBJ2-5; 10 bases agree with TRBD2. With V trimmed by 3 bases and J by 4 bases, 5 bases remained unmatched. This CDR3 contains 15 residues. Germline assignment: CDR1 LGHDT and CDR2 YNNKEL (reference sequence).

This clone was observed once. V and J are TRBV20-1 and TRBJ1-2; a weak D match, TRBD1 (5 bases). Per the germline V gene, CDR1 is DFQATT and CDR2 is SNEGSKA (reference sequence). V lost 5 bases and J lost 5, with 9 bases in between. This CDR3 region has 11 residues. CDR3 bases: TGCAGTGCTCTCAGGGAGTATGGCTACACCTTC. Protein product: CSALREYGYTF.

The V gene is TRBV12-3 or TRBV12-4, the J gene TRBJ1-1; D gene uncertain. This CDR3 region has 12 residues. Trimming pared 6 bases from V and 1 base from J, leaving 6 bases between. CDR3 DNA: TGTGCCAGCAGGCAGGCGAACACTGAAGCTTTCTTT. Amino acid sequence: CASRQANTEAFF.

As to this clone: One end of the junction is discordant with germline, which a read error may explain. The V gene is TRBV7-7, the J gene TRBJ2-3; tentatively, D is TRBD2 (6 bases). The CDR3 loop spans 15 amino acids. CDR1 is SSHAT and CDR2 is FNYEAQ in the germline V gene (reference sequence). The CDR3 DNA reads TGTGCTAGCAGCCAACTAGGCGGGGGCACAGATACGCAGTATTTT. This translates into CASSQLGGGTDTQYF.

The CDR3 loop reads CASSQEVERGTDTQYF. In DNA, the CDR3 is TGCGCCAGCAGCCAAGAGGTGGAGCGGGGGACAGATACGCAGTATTTT. The chain joins TRBV4-1 to TRBJ2-3; 8 bases are a match to TRBD2. CDR1 is MGHRA, CDR2 YSYEKL, per germline. The CDR3 contains 16 residues. V lost 0 bases and J lost 3; bases outside the gene matches: 5.

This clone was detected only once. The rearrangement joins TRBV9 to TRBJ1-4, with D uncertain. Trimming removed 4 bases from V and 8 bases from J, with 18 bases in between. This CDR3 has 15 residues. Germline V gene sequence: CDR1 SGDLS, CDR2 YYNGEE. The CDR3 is CASSIRAGPLEKLFF. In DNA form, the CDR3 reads TGTGCCAGCAGCATTAGGGCGGGCCCCTTAGAAAAACTGTTTTTT.

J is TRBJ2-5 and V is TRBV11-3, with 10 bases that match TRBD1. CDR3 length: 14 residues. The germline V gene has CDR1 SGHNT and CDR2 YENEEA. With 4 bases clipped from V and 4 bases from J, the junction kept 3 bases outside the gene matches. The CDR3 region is CASSSDRGRETQYF. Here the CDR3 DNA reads TGTGCCAGCAGCTCAGACAGGGGGCGAGAGACCCAGTACTTC.

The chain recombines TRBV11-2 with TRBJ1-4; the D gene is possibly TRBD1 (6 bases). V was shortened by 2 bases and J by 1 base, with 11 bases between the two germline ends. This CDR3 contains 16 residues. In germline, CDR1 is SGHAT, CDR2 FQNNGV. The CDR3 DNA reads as TGTGCCAGCAGCTTAAACGGGGGGCGAACTAATGAAAAACTGTTTTTT. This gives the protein CASSLNGGRTNEKLFF.

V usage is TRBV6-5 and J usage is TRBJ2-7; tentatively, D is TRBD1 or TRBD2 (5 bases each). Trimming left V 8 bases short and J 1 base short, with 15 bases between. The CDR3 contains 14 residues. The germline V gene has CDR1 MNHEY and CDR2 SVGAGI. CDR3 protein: CASSSGTASYEQYF. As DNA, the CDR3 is TGTGCCAGCTCCTCCGGGACCGCGTCCTACGAGCAGTACTTC.

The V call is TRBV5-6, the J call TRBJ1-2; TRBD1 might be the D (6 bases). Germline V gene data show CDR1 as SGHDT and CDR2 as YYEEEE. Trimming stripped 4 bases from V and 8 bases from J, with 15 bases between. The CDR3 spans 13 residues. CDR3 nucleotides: TGTGCCAGCAGCCTTTGGGGGGCTCTCGGCTACACCTTC. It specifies CASSLWGALGYTF.

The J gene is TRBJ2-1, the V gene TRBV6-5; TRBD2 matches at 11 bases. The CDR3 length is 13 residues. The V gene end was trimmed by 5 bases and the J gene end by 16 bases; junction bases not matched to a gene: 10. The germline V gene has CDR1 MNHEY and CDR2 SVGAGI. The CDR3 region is CASSQRLAGGVFF. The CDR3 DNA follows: TGTGCCAGCAGTCAGCGCCTAGCGGGAGGTGTATTCTTC.

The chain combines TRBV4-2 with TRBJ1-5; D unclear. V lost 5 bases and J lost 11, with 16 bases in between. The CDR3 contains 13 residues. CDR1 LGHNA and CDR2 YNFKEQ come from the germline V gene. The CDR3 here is CASSDDGAGSQHF. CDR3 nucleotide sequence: TGTGCCAGCAGCGACGACGGTGCGGGGTCCCAGCATTTT.

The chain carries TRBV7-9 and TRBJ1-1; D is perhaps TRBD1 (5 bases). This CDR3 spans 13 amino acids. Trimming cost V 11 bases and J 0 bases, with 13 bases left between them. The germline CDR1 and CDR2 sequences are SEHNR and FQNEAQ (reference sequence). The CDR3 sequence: CALGTGMNTEAFF. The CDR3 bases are TGTGCCCTGGGGACGGGAATGAACACTGAAGCTTTCTTT.

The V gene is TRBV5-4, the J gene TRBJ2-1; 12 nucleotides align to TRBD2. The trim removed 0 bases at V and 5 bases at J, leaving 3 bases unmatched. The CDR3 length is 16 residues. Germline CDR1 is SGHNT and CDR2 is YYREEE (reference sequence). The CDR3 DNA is TGTGCCAGCAGCTTGGTCCTAGCGGGGGGGCACAATGAGCAGTTCTTC. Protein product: CASSLVLAGGHNEQFF.

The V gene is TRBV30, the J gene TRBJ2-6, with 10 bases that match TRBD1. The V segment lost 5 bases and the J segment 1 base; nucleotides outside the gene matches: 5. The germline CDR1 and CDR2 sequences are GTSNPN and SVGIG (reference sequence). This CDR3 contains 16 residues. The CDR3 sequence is CAWGDRGVSGANVLTF. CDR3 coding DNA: TGTGCCTGGGGGGACAGGGGAGTTTCTGGGGCCAACGTCCTGACTTTC.

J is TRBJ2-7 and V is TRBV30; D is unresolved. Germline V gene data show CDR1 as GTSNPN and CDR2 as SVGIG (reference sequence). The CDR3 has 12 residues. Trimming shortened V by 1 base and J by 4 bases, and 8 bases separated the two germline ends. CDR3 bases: TGTGCCTGGAGTGAGGTATGGTACGAGCAGTACTTC. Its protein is CAWSEVWYEQYF.

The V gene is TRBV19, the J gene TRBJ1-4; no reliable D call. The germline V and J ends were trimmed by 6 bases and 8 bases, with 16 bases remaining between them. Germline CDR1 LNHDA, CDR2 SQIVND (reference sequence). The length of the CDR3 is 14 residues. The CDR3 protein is CASRVGILGEKLFF. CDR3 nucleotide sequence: TGTGCCAGTAGGGTGGGAATCCTAGGGGAAAAACTGTTTTTT.